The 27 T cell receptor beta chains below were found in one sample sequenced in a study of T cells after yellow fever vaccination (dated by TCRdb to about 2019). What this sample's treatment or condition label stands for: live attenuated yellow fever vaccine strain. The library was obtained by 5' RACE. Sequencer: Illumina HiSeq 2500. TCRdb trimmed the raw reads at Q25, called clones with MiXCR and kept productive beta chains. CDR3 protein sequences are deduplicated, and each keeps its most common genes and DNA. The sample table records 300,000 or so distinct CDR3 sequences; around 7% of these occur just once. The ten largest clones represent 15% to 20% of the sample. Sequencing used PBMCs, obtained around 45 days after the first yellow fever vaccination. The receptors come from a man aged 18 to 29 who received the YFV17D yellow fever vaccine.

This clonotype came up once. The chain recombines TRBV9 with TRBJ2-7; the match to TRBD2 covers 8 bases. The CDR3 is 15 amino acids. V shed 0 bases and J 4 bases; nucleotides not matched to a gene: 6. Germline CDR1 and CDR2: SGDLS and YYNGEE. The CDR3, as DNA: TGTGCCAGCAGCGTAGGACTAGCGACCCTTTACGAGCAGTACTTC. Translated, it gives CASSVGLATLYEQYF. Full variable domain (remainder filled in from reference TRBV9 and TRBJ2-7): DSGVTQTPKHLITATGQRVTLRCSPRSGDLSVYWYQQSLDQGLQFLIQYYNGEERAKGNILERFSAQQFPDLHSELNLSSLELGDSALYFCASSVGLATLYEQYFGPGTRLTVT.

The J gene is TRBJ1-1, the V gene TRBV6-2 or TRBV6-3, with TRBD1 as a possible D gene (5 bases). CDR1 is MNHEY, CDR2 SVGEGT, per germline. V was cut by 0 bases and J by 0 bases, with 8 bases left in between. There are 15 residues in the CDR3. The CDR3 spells CASSYSYRMNTEAFF. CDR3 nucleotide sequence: TGTGCCAGCAGTTACTCTTACAGGATGAACACTGAAGCTTTCTTT.

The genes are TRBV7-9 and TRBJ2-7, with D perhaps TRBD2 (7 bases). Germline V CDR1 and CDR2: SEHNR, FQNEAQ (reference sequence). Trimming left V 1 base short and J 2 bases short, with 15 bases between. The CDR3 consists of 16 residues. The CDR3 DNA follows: TGTGCCAGCAGCTTAGGAGGGGGGGCTAAGCCCTACGAGCAGTACTTC. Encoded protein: CASSLGGGAKPYEQYF.

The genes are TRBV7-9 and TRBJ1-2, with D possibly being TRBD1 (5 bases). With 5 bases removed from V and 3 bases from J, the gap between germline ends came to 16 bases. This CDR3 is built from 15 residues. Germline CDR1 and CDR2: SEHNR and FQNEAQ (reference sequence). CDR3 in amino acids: CASSPGGATDYGYTF. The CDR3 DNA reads TGTGCCAGCAGCCCGGGCGGGGCCACCGACTATGGCTACACCTTC.

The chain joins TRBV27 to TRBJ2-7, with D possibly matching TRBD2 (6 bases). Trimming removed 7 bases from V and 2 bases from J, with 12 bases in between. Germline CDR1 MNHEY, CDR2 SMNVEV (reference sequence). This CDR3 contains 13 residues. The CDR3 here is CASKVAGTYEQYF. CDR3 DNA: TGTGCCAGCAAAGTGGCGGGGACCTACGAGCAGTACTTC.

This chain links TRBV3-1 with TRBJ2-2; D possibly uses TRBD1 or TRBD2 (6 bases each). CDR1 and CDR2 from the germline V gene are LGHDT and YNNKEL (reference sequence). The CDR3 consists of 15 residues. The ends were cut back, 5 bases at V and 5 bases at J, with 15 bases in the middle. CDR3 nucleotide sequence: TGTGCCAGCAGCTTTGGGGGGCCGGGGACCGGGGAGCTGTTTTTT. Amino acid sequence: CASSFGGPGTGELFF.

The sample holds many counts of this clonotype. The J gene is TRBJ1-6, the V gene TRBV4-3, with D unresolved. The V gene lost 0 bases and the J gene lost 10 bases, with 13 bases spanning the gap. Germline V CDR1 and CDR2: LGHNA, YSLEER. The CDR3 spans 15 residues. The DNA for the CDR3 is TGCGCCAGCAGCCAAGATGTGGAGCGGGGATCACCCCTCCACTTT. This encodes CASSQDVERGSPLHF.

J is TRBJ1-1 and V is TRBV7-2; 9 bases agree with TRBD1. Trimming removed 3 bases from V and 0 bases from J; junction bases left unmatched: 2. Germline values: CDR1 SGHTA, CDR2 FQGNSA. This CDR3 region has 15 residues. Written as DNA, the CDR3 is TGTGCCAGCAGCTTGACAGGGGGAATGAACACTGAAGCTTTCTTT. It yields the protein CASSLTGGMNTEAFF.

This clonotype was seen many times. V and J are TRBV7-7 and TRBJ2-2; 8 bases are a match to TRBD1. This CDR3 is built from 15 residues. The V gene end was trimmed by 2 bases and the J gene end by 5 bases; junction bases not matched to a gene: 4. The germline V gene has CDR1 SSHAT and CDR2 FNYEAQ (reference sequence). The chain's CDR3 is CASSLKTGVTGELFF. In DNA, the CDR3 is TGTGCCAGCAGCTTAAAGACAGGGGTGACCGGGGAGCTGTTTTTT.

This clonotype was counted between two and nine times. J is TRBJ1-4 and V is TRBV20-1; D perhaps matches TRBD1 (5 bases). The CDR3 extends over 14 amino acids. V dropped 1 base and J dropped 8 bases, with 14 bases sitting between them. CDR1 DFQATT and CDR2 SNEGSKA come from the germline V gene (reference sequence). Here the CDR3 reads CSARAGPGPEKLFF. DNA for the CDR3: TGCAGTGCTAGAGCGGGGCCGGGCCCCGAAAAACTGTTTTTT.

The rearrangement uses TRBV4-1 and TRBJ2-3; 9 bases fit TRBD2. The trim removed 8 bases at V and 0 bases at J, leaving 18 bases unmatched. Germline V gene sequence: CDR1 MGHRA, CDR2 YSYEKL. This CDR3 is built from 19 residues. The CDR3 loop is CASRPGRAGGNFSTDTQYF. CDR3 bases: TGCGCCAGCCGACCAGGCCGGGCGGGGGGGAATTTTAGCACAGATACGCAGTATTTT.

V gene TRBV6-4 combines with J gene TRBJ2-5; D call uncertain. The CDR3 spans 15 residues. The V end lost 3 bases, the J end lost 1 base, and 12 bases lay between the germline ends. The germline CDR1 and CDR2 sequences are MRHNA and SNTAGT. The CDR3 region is CASSEGSYRQETQYF. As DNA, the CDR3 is TGTGCCAGCAGTGAGGGAAGCTATCGCCAAGAGACCCAGTACTTC.

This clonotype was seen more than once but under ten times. CDR3 loop: CSATLPRRGFGETQYF. In nucleotides, the CDR3 is TGCAGTGCTACCCTACCGAGGCGAGGGTTCGGAGAGACCCAGTACTTC. V is TRBV20-1 and J is TRBJ2-5, with TRBD2 as a possible D gene (5 bases). The CDR3 contains 16 residues. The germline V and J ends were trimmed by 4 bases and 4 bases, with 22 bases remaining between them. Germline CDR1 and CDR2: DFQATT and SNEGSKA (reference sequence).

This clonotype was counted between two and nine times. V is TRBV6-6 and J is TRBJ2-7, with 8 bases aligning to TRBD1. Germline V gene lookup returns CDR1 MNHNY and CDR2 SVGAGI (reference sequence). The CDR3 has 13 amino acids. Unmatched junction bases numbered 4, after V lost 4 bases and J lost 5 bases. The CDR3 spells CASSSDRGNEQYF. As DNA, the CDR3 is TGTGCCAGCAGTTCTGACAGGGGTAACGAGCAGTACTTC.

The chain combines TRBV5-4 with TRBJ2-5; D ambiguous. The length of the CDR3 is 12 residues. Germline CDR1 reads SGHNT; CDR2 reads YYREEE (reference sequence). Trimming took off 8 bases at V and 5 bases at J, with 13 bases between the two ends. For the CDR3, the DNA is TGTGCCAGTATGGGTGGTGAGGAGACCCAGTACTTC. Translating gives CASMGGEETQYF. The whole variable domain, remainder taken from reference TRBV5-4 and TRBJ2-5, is ETGVTQSPTHLIKTRGQQVTLRCSSQSGHNTVSWYQQALGQGPQFIFQYYREEENGRGNFPPRFSGLQFPNYSSELNVNALELDDSALYLCASMGGEETQYFGPGTRLLVL.

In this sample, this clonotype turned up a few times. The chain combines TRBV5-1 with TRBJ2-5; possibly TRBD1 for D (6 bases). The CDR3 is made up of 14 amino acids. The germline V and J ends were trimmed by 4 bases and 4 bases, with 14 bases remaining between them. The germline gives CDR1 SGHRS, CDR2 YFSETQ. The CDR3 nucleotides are TGCGCCAGCAGCCAAAACCAGGGGAGAGAGACCCAGTACTTC. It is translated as CASSQNQGRETQYF.

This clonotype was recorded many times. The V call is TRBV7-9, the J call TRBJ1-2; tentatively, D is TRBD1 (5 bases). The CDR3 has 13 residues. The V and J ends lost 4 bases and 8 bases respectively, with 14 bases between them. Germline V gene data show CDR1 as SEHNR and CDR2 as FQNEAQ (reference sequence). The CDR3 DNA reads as TGTGCCAGCAGCTCCGATGGGGGATTCGGCTACACCTTC. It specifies CASSSDGGFGYTF. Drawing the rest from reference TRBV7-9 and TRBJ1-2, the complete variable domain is DTGVSQNPRHKITKRGQNVTFRCDPISEHNRLYWYRQTLGQGPEFLTYFQNEAQLEKSRLLSDRFSAERPKGSFSTLEIQRTEQGDSAMYLCASSSDGGFGYTFGSGTRLTVV.

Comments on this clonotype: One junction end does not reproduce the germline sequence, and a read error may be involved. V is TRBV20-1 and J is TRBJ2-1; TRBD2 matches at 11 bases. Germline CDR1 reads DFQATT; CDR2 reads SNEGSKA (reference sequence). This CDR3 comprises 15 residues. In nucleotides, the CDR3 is TGCAGTGCTGGAGACATAGCGGGGGGGCATAATGAGCAGTTCTTC. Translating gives CSAGDIAGGHNEQFF.

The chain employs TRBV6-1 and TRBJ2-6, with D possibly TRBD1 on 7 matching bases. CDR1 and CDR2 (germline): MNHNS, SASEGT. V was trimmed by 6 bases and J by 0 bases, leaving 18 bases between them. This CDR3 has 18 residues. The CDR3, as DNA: TGTGCCAGCAGCAGGGGGGCAGGCCGATTCTCTGGGGCCAACGTCCTGACTTTC. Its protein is CASSRGAGRFSGANVLTF.

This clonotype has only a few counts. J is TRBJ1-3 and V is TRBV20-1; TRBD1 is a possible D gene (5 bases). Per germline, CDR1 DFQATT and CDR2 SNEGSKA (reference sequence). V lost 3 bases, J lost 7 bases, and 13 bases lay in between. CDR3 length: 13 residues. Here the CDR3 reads CSARTDYRNTIYF. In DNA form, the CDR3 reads TGCAGTGCTAGGACAGACTATAGGAACACCATATATTTT.

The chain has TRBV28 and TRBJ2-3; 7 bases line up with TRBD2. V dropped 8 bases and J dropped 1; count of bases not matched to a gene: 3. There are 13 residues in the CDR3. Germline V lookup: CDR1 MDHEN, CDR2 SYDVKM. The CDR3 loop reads CASLRGGTDTQYF. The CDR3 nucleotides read TGTGCCAGCCTTCGGGGGGGCACAGATACGCAGTATTTT.

The DNA of the CDR3 is TGTGCCAGCAGCTCCGGACTGGACAATGAGCAGTTCTTC. This gives the protein CASSSGLDNEQFF. The chain carries TRBV5-6 and TRBJ2-1; perhaps TRBD2 as D (5 bases). The CDR3 is made up of 13 amino acids. Trimming took off 3 bases at V and 5 bases at J, with 9 bases between the two ends. Germline assignment: CDR1 SGHDT and CDR2 YYEEEE. Variable domain in full (rest from reference TRBV5-6 and TRBJ2-1): DAGVTQSPTHLIKTRGQQVTLRCSPKSGHDTVSWYQQALGQGPQFIFQYYEEEERQRGNFPDRFSGHQFPNYSSELNVNALLLGDSALYLCASSSGLDNEQFFGPGTRLTVL.

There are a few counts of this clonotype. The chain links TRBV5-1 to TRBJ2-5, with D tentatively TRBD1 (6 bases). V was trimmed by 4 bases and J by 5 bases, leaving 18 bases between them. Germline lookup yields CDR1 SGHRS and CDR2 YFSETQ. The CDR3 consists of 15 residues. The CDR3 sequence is CASSMGAFPAETQYF. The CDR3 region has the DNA TGCGCCAGCAGCATGGGGGCTTTTCCAGCTGAGACCCAGTACTTC.

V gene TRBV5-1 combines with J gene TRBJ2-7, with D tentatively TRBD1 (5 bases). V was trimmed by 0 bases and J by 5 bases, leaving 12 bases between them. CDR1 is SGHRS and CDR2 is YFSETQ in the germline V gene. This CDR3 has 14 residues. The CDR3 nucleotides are TGCGCCAGCAGCTTGGGGGTTATAGGGGACGAGCAGTACGTC. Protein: CASSLGVIGDEQYV.

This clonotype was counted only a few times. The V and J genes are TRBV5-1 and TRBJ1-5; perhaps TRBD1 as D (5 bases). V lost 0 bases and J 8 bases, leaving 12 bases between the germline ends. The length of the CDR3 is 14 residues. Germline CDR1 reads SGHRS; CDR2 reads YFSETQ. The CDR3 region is CASSLGWGEEPQHF. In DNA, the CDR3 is TGCGCCAGCAGCTTGGGCTGGGGGGAGGAGCCCCAGCATTTT.

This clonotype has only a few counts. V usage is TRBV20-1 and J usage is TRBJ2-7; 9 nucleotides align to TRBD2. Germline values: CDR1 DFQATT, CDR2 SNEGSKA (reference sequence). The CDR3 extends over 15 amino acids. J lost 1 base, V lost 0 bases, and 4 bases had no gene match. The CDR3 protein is CSARDAGGPSYEQYF. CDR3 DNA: TGCAGTGCTAGAGATGCGGGGGGGCCGTCCTACGAGCAGTACTTC.

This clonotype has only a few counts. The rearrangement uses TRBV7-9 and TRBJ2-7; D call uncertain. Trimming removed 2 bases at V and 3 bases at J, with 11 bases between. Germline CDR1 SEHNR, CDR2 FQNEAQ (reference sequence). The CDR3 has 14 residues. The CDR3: CASSLSASHYEQYV. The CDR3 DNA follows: TGTGCCAGCAGCTTATCCGCCAGCCACTACGAGCAGTACGTC.